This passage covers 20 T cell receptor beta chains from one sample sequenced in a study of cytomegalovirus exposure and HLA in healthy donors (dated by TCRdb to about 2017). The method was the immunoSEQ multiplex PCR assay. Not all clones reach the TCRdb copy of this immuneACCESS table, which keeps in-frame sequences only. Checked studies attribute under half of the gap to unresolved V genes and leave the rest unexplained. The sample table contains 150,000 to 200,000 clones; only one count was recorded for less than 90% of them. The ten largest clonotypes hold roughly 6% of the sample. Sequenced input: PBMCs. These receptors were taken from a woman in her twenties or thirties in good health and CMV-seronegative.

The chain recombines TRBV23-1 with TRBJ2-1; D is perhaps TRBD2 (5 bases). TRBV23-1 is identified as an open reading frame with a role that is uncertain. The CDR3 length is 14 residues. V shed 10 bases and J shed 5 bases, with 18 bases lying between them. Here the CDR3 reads CATLCWRADNEQFF. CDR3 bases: TGCGCCACCCTTTGTTGGCGGGCCGACAATGAGCAGTTCTTC.

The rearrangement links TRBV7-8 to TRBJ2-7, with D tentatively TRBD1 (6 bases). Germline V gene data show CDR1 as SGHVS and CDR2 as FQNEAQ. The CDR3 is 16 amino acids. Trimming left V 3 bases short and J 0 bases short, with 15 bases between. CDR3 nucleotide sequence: TGTGCCAGCAGCTTTGACGGGACACGGAGCTCCTACGAGCAGTACTTC. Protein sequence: CASSFDGTRSSYEQYF.

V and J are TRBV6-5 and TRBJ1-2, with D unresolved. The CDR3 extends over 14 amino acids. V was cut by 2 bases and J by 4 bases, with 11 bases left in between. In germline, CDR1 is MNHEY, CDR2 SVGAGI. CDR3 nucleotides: TGTGCCAGCAGTTACCTCGAACCCCTCTATGGCTACACCTTC. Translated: CASSYLEPLYGYTF.

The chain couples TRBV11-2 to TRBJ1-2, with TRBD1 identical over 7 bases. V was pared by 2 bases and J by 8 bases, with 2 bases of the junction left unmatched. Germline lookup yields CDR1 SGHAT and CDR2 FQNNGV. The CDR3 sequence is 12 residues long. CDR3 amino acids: CASSLQGEGYTF. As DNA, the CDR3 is TGTGCCAGCAGCTTACAGGGGGAGGGCTACACCTTC.

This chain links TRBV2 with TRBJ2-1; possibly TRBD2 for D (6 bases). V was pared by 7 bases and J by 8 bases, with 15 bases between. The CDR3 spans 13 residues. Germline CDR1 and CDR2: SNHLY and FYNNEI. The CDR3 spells CASIREFADEQFF. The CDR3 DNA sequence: TGTGCCAGCATACGGGAGTTTGCGGATGAGCAGTTCTTC.

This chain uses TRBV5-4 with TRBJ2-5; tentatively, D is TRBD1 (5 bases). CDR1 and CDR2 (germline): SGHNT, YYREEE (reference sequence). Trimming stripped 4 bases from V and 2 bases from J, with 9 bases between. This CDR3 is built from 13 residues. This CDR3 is CASSPDRQETQYF. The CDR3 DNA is TGTGCCAGCAGCCCAGACAGACAAGAGACCCAGTACTTC.

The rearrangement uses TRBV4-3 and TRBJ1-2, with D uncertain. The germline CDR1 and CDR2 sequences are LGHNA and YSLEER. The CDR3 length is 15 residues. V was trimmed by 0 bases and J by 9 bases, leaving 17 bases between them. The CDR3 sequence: CASSQDGGSPWSYTF. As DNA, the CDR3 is TGCGCCAGCAGCCAAGACGGCGGCTCCCCGTGGAGCTACACCTTC.

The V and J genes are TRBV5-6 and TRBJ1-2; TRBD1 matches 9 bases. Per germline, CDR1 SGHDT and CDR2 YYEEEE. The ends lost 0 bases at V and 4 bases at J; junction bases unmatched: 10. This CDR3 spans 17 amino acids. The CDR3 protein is CASSLASGTGTSYGYTF. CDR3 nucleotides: TGTGCCAGCAGCTTGGCGTCCGGGACAGGGACGTCCTATGGCTACACCTTC. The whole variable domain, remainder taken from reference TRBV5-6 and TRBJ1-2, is DAGVTQSPTHLIKTRGQQVTLRCSPKSGHDTVSWYQQALGQGPQFIFQYYEEEERQRGNFPDRFSGHQFPNYSSELNVNALLLGDSALYLCASSLASGTGTSYGYTFGSGTRLTVV.

CDR3 sequence (DNA): TGCGCCAGCAGCTTAACAGTCCATAACACTGAAGCTTTCTTT. It is translated as CASSLTVHNTEAFF. The rearrangement joins TRBV5-1 to TRBJ1-1; D gene ambiguous. Trimming left V 2 bases short and J 2 bases short, with 10 bases between. Germline loops: CDR1 SGHRS, CDR2 YFSETQ. The CDR3 has 14 residues.

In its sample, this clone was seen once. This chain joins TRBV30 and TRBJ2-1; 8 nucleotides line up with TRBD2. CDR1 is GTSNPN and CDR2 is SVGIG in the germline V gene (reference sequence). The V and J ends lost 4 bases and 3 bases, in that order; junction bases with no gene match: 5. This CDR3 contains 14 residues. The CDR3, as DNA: TGTGCCTGGAATCCCGGGGGGGACTACAATGAGCAGTTCTTC. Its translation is CAWNPGGDYNEQFF.

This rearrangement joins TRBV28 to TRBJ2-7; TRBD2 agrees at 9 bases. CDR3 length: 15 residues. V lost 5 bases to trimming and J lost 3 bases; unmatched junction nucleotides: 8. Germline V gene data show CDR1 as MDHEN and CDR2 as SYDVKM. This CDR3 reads CASSPALAGVYEQYF. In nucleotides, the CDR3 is TGTGCCAGCAGTCCCGCCTTAGCGGGAGTCTACGAGCAGTACTTC.

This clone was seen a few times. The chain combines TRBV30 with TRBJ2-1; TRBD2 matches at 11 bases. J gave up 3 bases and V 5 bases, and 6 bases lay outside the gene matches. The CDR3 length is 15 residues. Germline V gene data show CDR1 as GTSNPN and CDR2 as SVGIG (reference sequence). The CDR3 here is CAWGTSGRYYNEQFF. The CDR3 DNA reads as TGTGCCTGGGGGACTAGCGGTCGATACTACAATGAGCAGTTCTTC. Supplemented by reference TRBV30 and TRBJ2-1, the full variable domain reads SQTIHQWPATLVQPVGSPLSLECTVEGTSNPNLYWYRQAAGRGLQLLFYSVGIGQISSEVPQNLSASRPQDRQFILSSKKLLLSDSGFYLCAWGTSGRYYNEQFFGPGTRLTVL.

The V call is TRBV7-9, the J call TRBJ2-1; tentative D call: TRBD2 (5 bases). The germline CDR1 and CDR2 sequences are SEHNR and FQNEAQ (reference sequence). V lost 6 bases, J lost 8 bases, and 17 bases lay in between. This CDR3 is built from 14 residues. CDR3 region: CASRNRAGMDEQFF. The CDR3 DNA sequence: TGTGCCAGCAGGAATCGCGCGGGCATGGATGAGCAGTTCTTC.

The CDR3 bases are TGCGCCAGCAGCCAAGCGGGGGCGGGAGGCCCGTCGGCCCAAGAGACCCAGTACTTC. It encodes CASSQAGAGGPSAQETQYF. The chain joins TRBV4-1 to TRBJ2-5; 8 bases agree with TRBD2. Germline CDR1 is MGHRA and CDR2 is YSYEKL. Trimming at V came to 1 base and at J to 1 base, leaving 14 bases not matched to a gene. This CDR3 comprises 19 residues.

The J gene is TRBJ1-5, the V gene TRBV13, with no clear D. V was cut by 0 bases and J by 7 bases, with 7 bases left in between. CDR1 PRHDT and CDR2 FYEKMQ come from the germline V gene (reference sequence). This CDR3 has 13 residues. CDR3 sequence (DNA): TGTGCCAGCAGCTTAGGCCGGCTCCAGCCCCAGCATTTT. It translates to CASSLGRLQPQHF. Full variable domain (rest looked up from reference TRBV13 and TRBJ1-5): AAGVIQSPRHLIKEKRETATLKCYPIPRHDTVYWYQQGPGQDPQFLISFYEKMQSDKGSIPDRFSAQQFSDYHSELNMSSLELGDSALYFCASSLGRLQPQHFGDGTRLSIL.

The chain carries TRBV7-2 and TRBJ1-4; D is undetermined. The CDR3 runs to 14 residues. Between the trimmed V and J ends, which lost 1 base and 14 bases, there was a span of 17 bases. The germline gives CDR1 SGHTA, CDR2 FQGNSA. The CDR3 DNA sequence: TGTGCCAGCAGCTTAGGTTTAGGCGTCGGGGATCTGTTTTTT. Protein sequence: CASSLGLGVGDLFF.

The CDR3 reads CASSNTGVQFF. The CDR3 DNA reads TGTGCCAGCAGCAACACTGGGGTGCAGTTCTTC. The chain combines TRBV7-3 with TRBJ2-1, with D uncertain. The V end lost 5 bases, the J end lost 12 bases, and 11 bases lay between the germline ends. Germline CDR1 and CDR2: SGHTA and FQGTGA. This CDR3 region has 11 residues.

This CDR3 reads CASSGTGGTRETQYF. Here the CDR3 DNA reads TGTGCCAGCAGCGGGACAGGGGGGACTAGAGAGACCCAGTACTTC. The V gene is TRBV9, the J gene TRBJ2-5, with 10 bases lining up with TRBD1. Germline V gives CDR1 SGDLS, CDR2 YYNGEE. The CDR3 has 15 amino acids. The trim removed 3 bases at V and 4 bases at J, leaving 6 bases unmatched.

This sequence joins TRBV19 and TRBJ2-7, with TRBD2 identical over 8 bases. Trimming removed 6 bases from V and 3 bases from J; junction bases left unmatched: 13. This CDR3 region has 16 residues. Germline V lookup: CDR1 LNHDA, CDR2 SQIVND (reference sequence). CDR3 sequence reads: CASSPPGGRSGYEQYF. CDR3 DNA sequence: TGTGCCAGTAGCCCCCCTGGCGGGAGGTCCGGCTACGAGCAGTACTTC.

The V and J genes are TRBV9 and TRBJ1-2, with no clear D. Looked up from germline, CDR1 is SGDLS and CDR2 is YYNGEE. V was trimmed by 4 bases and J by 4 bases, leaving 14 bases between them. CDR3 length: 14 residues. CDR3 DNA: TGTGCCAGCAGCTCCCTGGGTGTAGGCTATGGCTACACCTTC. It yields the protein CASSSLGVGYGYTF. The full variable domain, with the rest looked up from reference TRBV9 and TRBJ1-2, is DSGVTQTPKHLITATGQRVTLRCSPRSGDLSVYWYQQSLDQGLQFLIQYYNGEERAKGNILERFSAQQFPDLHSELNLSSLELGDSALYFCASSSLGVGYGYTFGSGTRLTVV.